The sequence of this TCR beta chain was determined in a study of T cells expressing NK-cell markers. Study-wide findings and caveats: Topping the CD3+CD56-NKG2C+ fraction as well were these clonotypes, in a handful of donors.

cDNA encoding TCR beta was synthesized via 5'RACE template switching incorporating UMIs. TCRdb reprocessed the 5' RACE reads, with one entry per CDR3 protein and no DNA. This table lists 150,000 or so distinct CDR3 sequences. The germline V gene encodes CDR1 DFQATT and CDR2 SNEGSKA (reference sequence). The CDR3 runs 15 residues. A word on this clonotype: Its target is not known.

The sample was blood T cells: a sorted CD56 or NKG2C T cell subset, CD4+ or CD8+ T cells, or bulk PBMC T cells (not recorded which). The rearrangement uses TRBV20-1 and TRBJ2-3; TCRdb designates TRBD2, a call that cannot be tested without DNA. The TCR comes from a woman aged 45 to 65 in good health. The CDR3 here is CSARGDSGDTDTQYF.